This T cell receptor (beta chain) was obtained from a study of T cell repertoires in cytomegalovirus infection. About the study: Public TCR beta signatures were indicative of both CMV infection and a matching HLA type.

Germline CDR1 is SEHNR and CDR2 is FQNEAQ (reference sequence). Trimming at V came to 1 base and at J to 11 bases, leaving 2 bases not matched to a gene. The CDR3 runs to 11 residues. General observations from the study: People with CMV and the relevant HLA were identified by cumulative public TCR beta family frequency. Clonotypes of TCR beta that were HLA-C-restricted and CMV-specific dominated the ex vivo response.

Turning to this clonotype: Its target is unknown.

TCRdb reanalysed the reads using MiXCR and keeps one entry per CDR3 protein. The sample lists more than 85,000 distinct CDR3 sequences; less than 25% were seen once. The chain employs TRBV7-9 and TRBJ2-7; 7 bases line up with TRBD1. The receptor was isolated from a human donor in good health (CMV status not recorded). Some clones in this sample may be carry-over from other donors' samples. The sample taken for sequencing was CD8+ T cells from PBMCs. The CDR3 loop is CASSLDRGKYF. The CDR3, as DNA: TGTGCCAGCAGCTTAGACAGGGGAAAGTACTTC.